The sequence of this TCR beta chain was determined in a study of control samples from healthy donors and cancer patients. The CDR3 runs to 14 residues. Trimming stripped 2 bases from V and 2 bases from J, with 10 bases between. Germline V lookup: CDR1 SGHRS, CDR2 YFSETQ. Repertoires were generated with immunoSEQ multiplex PCR, while TCRdb's copy carries only in-frame clones and drops some. The data show some 130,000 clones, over 75% seen once. This clone has a single count. The sample consisted of blood. The V call is TRBV5-1, the J call TRBJ1-1; no clear D gene. This clonotype was sampled from a man aged 35-49 years in good health. CDR3 DNA: TGCGCCAGCAGCTTATCTGTGGGTAACACTGAAGCTTTCTTT. This encodes CASSLSVGNTEAFF.